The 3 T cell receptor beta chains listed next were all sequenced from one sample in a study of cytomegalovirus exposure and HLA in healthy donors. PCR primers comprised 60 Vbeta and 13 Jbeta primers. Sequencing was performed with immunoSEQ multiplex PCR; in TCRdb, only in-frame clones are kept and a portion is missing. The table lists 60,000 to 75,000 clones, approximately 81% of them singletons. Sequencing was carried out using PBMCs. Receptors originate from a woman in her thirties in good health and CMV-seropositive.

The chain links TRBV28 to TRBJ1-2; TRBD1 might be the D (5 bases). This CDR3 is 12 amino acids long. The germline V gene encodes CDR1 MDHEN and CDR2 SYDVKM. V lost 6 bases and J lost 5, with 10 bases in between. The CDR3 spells CASSQKGYGYTF. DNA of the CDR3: TGTGCCAGCAGCCAAAAGGGGTATGGCTACACCTTC.

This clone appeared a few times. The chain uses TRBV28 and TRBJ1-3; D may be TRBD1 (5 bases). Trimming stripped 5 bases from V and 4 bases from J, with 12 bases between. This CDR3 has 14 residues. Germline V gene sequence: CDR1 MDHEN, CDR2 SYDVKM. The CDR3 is CASSTSGLGNTIYF. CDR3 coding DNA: TGTGCCAGCAGTACCTCAGGGTTAGGAAACACCATATATTTT.

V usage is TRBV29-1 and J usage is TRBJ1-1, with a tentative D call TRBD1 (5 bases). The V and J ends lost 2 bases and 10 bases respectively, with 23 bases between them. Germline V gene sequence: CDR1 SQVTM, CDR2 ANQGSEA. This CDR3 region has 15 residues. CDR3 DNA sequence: TGCAGCGTTGAAAGGCCAGGAGGGGCCCTAACCGGAGCTTTCTTT. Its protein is CSVERPGGALTGAFF.